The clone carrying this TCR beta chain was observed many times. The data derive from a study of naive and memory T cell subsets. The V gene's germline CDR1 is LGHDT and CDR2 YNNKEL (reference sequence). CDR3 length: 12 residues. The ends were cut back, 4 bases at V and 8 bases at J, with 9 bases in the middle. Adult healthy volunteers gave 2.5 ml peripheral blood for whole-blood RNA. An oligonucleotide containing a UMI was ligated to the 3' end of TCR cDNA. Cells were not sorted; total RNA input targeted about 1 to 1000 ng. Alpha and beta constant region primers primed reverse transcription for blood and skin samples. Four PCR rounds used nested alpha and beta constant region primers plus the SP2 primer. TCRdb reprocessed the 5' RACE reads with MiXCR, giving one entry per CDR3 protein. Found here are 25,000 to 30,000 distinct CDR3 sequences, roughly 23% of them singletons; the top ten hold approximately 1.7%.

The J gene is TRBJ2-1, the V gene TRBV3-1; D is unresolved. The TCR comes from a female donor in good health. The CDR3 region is CASSRVAYEQFF. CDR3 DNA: TGTGCCAGCAGCCGCGTAGCCTATGAGCAGTTCTTC.